This is a list of T cell receptor beta chains from one sample in a study of human T cells and chemical hapten exposure. TCRdb recomputed calls from the RACE reads with MiXCR, one row per CDR3 protein. The sample shows about 40,000 distinct CDR3 sequences, over 3% of them seen only once. This specimen consisted of whole blood, obtained in connection with sensitization to the hapten diphenylcyclopropenone (DPC). The receptors were sampled from a man aged 40-50 years with alopecia areata. Some clones in this sample may be carry-over from other donors' samples. CDR3s include the opening cysteine and the closing phenylalanine or tryptophan. A D gene is named only where the DNA matches it firmly. Clone size is not always given. Where it is, it says once, few, many or a class for expanded clones.

TRBV28,-,TRBJ1-2,few,TGTGCCAGCAGTTTCAGTGGGGGGCCGAATAACTATGGCTACACCTTC,CASSFSGGPNNYGYTF
TRBV9,TRBD2,TRBJ2-7,many,TGTGCCAGCAGCGTAGTCCCGGGAGGGCCCCACGAGCAGTACTTC,CASSVVPGGPHEQYF
TRBV6-1,-,TRBJ1-4,few,TGTGCCAGCAGTGTTCTGGGGGCAGTTAATGAAAAACTGTTTTTT,CASSVLGAVNEKLFF
TRBV27,TRBD1,TRBJ1-2,few,TGTGCCAGCGCCGGGACAGGGGCGTACGGGGGCTATGGCTACACCTTC,CASAGTGAYGGYGYTF
TRBV7-3,-,TRBJ2-2,many,TGTGCCAGCAGCCCCATTATTACCGGGGAGCTGTTTTTT,CASSPIITGELFF
TRBV20-1,-,TRBJ2-5,few,TGCAGTGCTACCCCGAAGTCAGGTGAAGAGACCCAGTACTTC,CSATPKSGEETQYF
TRBV12-3/TRBV12-4,TRBD2,TRBJ2-1,few,TGTGCCAGCAGTGCGACCGGGGGGGCTAGCGGGTCCCACAATGAGCAGTTCTTC,CASSATGGASGSHNEQFF
TRBV14,-,TRBJ2-1,many,TGTGCCAGCAGCCAACCAGGGAACAATGAGCAGTTCTTC,CASSQPGNNEQFF
TRBV24-1,TRBD2,TRBJ2-1,many,TGTGCCACCAGTGAGCCTAGCGGGCGTTACAATGAGCAGTTCTTC,CATSEPSGRYNEQFF
TRBV6-2/TRBV6-3,-,TRBJ2-7,many,TGTGCCAGCAGTTACGCCGGACCCCTCTCCTACGAGCAGTACTTC,CASSYAGPLSYEQYF
TRBV7-2,-,TRBJ2-3,many,TGTGCCAGCAGCCTCTACACAGATACGCAGTATTTT,CASSLYTDTQYF
TRBV14,-,TRBJ2-5,-,TGTGCCAGCAGCCTCCAAGAGACCCAGAACTTC,CASSLQETQNF
TRBV7-2,TRBD1,TRBJ2-3,many,TGTGCCAGCAGCTTAGCGGACAGGGGCACAGATACGCAGTATTTT,CASSLADRGTDTQYF
TRBV4-2,-,TRBJ1-2,-,TGTGCCAGCAGCCAAGGGACCTCCACCTATGGCTACACCTTC,CASSQGTSTYGYTF
TRBV12-3/TRBV12-4,TRBD1,TRBJ1-1,-,TGTGCCAGCATTCGGACAGGCATGAACACTGAAGCTTTCTTT,CASIRTGMNTEAFF
TRBV7-9,TRBD1,TRBJ2-3,many,TGTGCCAGCAGCCCCGGGACAGGGCTTACAGATACGCAGTATTTT,CASSPGTGLTDTQYF